A single sample is the source of the 6 T cell receptor beta chains below, sequenced in a study of STAT5B mutations in CD4+ large granular lymphocyte leukemia. Sequencing used immunoSEQ multiplex PCR; TCRdb keeps in-frame clones, though not all of them. The table records more than 45,000 clones, roughly three quarters of them present only once. Sample: CD4+ T cells from blood buffy coats. The receptor source for this set is a human donor in good health.

J is TRBJ2-3 and V is TRBV5-1; D is perhaps TRBD2 (7 bases). CDR3 size: 16 residues. Deletions cut 0 bases from V and 4 bases from J, with 15 bases between. CDR1 and CDR2 from the germline V gene are SGHRS and YFSETQ. CDR3 DNA: TGCGCCAGCAGCTTGGGGTATGGGGGGGGCGCAGATACGCAGTATTTT. Its protein is CASSLGYGGGADTQYF.

The chain combines TRBV6-5 with TRBJ1-4, with a possible D match to TRBD1 (6 bases). V was pared by 0 bases and J by 8 bases, with 10 bases between. In germline, CDR1 is MNHEY, CDR2 SVGAGI. The CDR3 runs 14 residues. The CDR3 DNA reads TGTGCCAGCAGTTACTCGGGGGCGAGGGAAAAACTGTTTTTT. This sequence encodes CASSYSGAREKLFF.

This chain connects TRBV15 to TRBJ1-2; a weak D match, TRBD1 (6 bases). Germline-derived CDR1 and CDR2 are LNHNV and YYDKDF (reference sequence). CDR3 length: 17 residues. V lost 0 bases and J 6 bases, leaving 20 bases between the germline ends. The CDR3 region has the DNA TGTGCCACCAGCAGAGATGGGAGTAGGGGGGGCGTCGATGGCTACACCTTC. Protein product: CATSRDGSRGGVDGYTF. The full variable domain, its missing parts supplied by reference TRBV15 and TRBJ1-2, is DAMVIQNPRYQVTQFGKPVTLSCSQTLNHNVMYWYQQKSSQAPKLLFHYYDKDFNNEADTPDNFQSRRPNTSFCFLDIRSPGLGDTAMYLCATSRDGSRGGVDGYTFGSGTRLTVV.

This rearrangement joins TRBV29-1 to TRBJ2-5; D is possibly TRBD1 (5 bases). V shed 6 bases and J shed 4 bases, with 12 bases lying between them. The germline gives CDR1 SQVTM, CDR2 ANQGSEA. This CDR3 is built from 12 residues. The CDR3 DNA reads TGCAGCGTCTCTGGAAGGGGAGAGACCCAGTACTTC. Protein sequence: CSVSGRGETQYF.

This clone was seen once. The chain links TRBV28 to TRBJ1-1; possibly TRBD1 for D (6 bases). This CDR3 contains 14 residues. V was trimmed by 1 base and J by 5 bases, leaving 11 bases between them. Per the germline V gene, CDR1 is MDHEN and CDR2 is SYDVKM. The CDR3 DNA reads as TGTGCCAGCAGTTTATTAGGGGGTGGTACTGAAGCTTTCTTT. This translates into CASSLLGGGTEAFF.

The gene calls are TRBV5-5 and TRBJ2-5, with D unresolved. The CDR3 covers 15 residues. V lost 0 bases, J lost 5 bases, and 14 bases lay in between. CDR1 SGHKS and CDR2 YYEKEE come from the germline V gene (reference sequence). The CDR3 DNA is TGTGCCAGCAGCTTGGCTACGGTTCGGTTTGAGACCCAGTACTTC. It translates to CASSLATVRFETQYF.